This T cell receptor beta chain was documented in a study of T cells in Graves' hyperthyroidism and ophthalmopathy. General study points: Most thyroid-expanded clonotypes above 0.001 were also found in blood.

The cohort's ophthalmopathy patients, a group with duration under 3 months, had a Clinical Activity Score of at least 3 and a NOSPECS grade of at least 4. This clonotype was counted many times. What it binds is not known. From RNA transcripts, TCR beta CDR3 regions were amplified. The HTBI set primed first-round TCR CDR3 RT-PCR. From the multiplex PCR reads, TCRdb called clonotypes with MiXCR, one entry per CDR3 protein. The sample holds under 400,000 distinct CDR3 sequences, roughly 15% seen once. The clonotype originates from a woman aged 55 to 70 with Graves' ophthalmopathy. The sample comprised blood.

This CDR3 is CASSRDSGRENEQFF. DNA of the CDR3: TGTGCCAGCTCCCGAGATAGCGGGAGGGAGAATGAGCAGTTCTTC. V and J are TRBV18 and TRBJ2-1; 11 nucleotides line up with TRBD2. Looked up from germline, CDR1 is KGHSH and CDR2 is LQKENI. The CDR3 length is 15 residues. V was pared by 6 bases and J by 7 bases, with 8 bases of the junction left unmatched.